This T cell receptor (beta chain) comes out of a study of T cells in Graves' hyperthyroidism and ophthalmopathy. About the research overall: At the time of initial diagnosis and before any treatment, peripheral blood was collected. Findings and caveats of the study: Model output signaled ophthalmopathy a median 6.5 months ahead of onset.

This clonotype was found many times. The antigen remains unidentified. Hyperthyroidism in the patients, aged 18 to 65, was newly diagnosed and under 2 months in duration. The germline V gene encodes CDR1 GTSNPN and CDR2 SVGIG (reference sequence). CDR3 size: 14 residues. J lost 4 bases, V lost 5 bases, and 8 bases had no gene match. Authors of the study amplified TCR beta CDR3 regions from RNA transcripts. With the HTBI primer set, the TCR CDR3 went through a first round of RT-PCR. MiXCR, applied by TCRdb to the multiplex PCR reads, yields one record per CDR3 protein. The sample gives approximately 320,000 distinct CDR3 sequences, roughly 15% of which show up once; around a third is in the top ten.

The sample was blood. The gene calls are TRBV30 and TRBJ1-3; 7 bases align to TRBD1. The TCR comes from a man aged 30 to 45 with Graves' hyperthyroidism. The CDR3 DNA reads TGTGCCTGGGGGATTGGGGGACAGGGAAACACCATATATTTT. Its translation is CAWGIGGQGNTIYF. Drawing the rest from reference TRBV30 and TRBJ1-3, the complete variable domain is SQTIHQWPATLVQPVGSPLSLECTVEGTSNPNLYWYRQAAGRGLQLLFYSVGIGQISSEVPQNLSASRPQDRQFILSSKKLLLSDSGFYLCAWGIGGQGNTIYFGEGSWLTVV.